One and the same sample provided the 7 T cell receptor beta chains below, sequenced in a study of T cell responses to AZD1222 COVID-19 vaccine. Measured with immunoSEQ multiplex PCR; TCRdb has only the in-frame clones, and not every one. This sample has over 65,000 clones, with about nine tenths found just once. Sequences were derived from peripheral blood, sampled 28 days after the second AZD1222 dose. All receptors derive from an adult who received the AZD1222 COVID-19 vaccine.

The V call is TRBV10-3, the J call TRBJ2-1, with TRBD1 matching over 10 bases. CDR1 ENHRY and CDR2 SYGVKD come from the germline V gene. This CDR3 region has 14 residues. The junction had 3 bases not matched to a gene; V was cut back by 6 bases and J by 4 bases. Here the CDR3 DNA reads TGTGCCATCAGGTCGGGACAGGGGTACAATGAGCAGTTCTTC. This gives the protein CAIRSGQGYNEQFF.

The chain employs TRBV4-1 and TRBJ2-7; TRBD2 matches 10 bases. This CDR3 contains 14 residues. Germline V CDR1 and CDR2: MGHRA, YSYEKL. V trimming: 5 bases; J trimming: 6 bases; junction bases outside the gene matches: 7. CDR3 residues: CASSTLAGTGEQYF. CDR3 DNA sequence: TGCGCCAGCAGCACACTAGCGGGAACCGGCGAGCAGTACTTC.

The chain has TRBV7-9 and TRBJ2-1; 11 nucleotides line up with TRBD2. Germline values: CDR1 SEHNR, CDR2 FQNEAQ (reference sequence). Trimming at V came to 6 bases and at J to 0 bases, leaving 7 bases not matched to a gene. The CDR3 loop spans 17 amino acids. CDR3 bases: TGTGCCAGCAGACTTACTAGCGGGGGCGCCTCCTACAATGAGCAGTTCTTC. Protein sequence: CASRLTSGGASYNEQFF.

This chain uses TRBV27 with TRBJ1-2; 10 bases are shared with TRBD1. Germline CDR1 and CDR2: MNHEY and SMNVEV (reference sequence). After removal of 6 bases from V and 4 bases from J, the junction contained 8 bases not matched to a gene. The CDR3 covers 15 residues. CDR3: CASSNPGTGAYGYTF. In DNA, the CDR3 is TGTGCCAGCAGCAACCCCGGGACAGGGGCCTATGGCTACACCTTC.

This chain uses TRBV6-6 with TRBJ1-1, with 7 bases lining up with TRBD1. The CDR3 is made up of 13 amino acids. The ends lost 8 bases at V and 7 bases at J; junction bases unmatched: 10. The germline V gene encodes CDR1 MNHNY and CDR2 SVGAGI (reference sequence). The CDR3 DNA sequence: TGTGCCAGCCGAAGGACAGGAGGTCTTGAAGCTTTCTTT. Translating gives CASRRTGGLEAFF.

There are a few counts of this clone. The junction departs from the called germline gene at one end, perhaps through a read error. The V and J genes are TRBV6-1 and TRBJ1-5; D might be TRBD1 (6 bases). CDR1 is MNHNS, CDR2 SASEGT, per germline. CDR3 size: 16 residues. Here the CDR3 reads CASREGGLGAGQPQHF. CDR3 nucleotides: TGTGCCAGCAGGGAAGGTGGATTGGGGGCAGGTCAGCCCCAGCATTTT.

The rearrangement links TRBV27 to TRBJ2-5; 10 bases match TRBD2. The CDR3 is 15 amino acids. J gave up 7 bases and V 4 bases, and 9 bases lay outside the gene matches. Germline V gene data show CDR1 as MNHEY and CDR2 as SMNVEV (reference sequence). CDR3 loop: CASSSAGGQRVTQYF. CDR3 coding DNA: TGTGCCAGCAGTTCAGCGGGAGGGCAACGGGTGACCCAGTACTTC.